The rows below give T cell receptor beta chains drawn from one sample of a study of blood T cell repertoires in COVID-19. Sequenced by immunoSEQ multiplex PCR; TCRdb stores in-frame clones only, minus some. The table shows tens of thousands of clones, with around 83% occurring only once. Source material: peripheral blood. These TCRs come from a woman in her fifties or sixties with acute or convalescent COVID-19. CDR3s include the opening cysteine and the closing phenylalanine or tryptophan. D genes are given only for firm matches. The size field is filled for only some rows; it gives once, few, many or a size class.

v_gene	j_gene	d_gene	len	abundance	CDR3aa	CDR3nt
TRBV5-1	TRBJ2-3	TRBD2	15	NA	CASSAGTSSTDTQYF	TGCGCCAGCAGCGCCGGGACTAGCTCCACAGATACGCAGTATTTT
TRBV5-6	TRBJ1-1	TRBD1	17	NA	CASSEDRGRRGDTEAFF	TGTGCCAGCAGCGAGGACAGGGGGCGGAGAGGAGACACTGAAGCTTTCTTT
TRBV7-9	TRBJ1-2	TRBD1	16	once	CASSLEFGQGGYGYTF	TGTGCCAGCAGCTTAGAATTCGGACAGGGAGGGTATGGCTACACCTTC
TRBV2	TRBJ2-2	NA	14	NA	CASKRTENTGELFF	TGTGCCAGCAAAAGGACAGAAAACACCGGGGAGCTGTTTTTT
TRBV2	TRBJ2-2	TRBD1	16	NA	CASTGQRLAGTGELFF	TGTGCCAGCACGGGACAGCGACTCGCGGGCACCGGGGAGCTGTTTTTT
TRBV5-1	TRBJ2-1	TRBD2	16	NA	CASRTSGGFSYNEQFF	TGCGCCAGCAGAACCAGCGGGGGTTTCTCCTACAATGAGCAGTTCTTC
TRBV19	TRBJ1-1	TRBD1	17	NA	CASIRGQERWMNTEAFF	TGTGCCAGTATCCGGGGACAGGAGCGCTGGATGAACACTGAAGCTTTCTTT
TRBV2	TRBJ1-2	NA	15	few	CASRANREINYGYTF	TGTGCCAGCAGGGCAAACAGGGAAATCAACTATGGCTACACCTTC
TRBV28	TRBJ1-4	NA	20	NA	CASSLTLGAGVGVGNEKLFF	TGTGCCAGCAGTTTAACCCTCGGGGCAGGGGTAGGAGTCGGTAATGAAAAACTGTTTTTT
TRBV2	TRBJ1-2	NA	14	few	CASSESVGAGGYTF	TGTGCCAGCAGTGAAAGTGTGGGGGCTGGGGGCTACACCTTC
TRBV4-2	TRBJ1-2	TRBD1	16	NA	CASSRSGTGINYGYTF	TGTGCCAGCAGCCGTTCGGGGACAGGGATTAACTATGGCTACACCTTC
TRBV6-6	TRBJ2-1	TRBD2	16	NA	CASSPQRGSSYNEQFF	TGTGCCAGCAGTCCTCAGCGGGGTAGCTCCTACAATGAGCAGTTCTTC
TRBV10-2	TRBJ1-2	NA	12	NA	CASSETEYGYTF	TGCGCCAGCAGTGAGACAGAATATGGCTACACCTTC
TRBV6-1	TRBJ1-2	TRBD1	17	NA	CASSDLVDRGLPYGYTF	TGTGCCAGCAGTGATTTAGTGGACAGGGGACTCCCCTATGGCTACACCTTC
TRBV19	TRBJ1-4	TRBD1	14	NA	CASTRQGANEKLFF	TGTGCCAGTACCCGACAGGGGGCTAATGAAAAACTGTTTTTT
TRBV5-1	TRBJ1-1	TRBD1	14	NA	CASSRQGLDTEAFF	TGCGCCAGCAGCCGACAGGGGCTAGACACTGAAGCTTTCTTT
TRBV7-2	TRBJ1-1	TRBD1	14	once	CASSLAPGGAEAFF	TGTGCCAGCAGCTTAGCCCCAGGGGGCGCTGAAGCTTTCTTT
TRBV14	TRBJ2-7	TRBD2	15	NA	CASSQELAGVDEQYF	TGTGCCAGCAGCCAAGAGTTAGCGGGGGTAGACGAGCAGTACTTC
TRBV5-6	TRBJ1-1	TRBD1	15	NA	CASSFPTGAGTEAFF	TGTGCCAGCAGCTTTCCGACAGGGGCGGGCACTGAAGCTTTCTTT
TRBV5-4	TRBJ2-2	NA	16	NA	CASSLMQGLGTGELFF	TGTGCCAGCAGCTTGATGCAGGGACTGGGCACCGGGGAGCTGTTTTTT
TRBV7-2	TRBJ2-7	NA	13	NA	CASSSRASYEQYF	TGTGCCAGCAGCTCCCGAGCCTCCTACGAGCAGTACTTC
TRBV7-6	TRBJ1-3	TRBD1	16	NA	CASSIGQGLSGNTIYF	TGTGCCAGCAGCATTGGACAGGGCCTCTCTGGAAACACCATATATTTT
TRBV10-3	TRBJ1-3	NA	15	NA	CAIRPGLNSGNTIYF	TGTGCCATCAGGCCAGGACTTAACTCTGGAAACACCATATATTTT
TRBV5-4	TRBJ1-1	NA	15	NA	CASSLGGGGYTEAFF	TGTGCCAGCAGCTTGGGAGGCGGGGGATACACTGAAGCTTTCTTT
TRBV5-4	TRBJ1-1	TRBD1	15	NA	CASSVRDRVNTEAFF	TGTGCCAGCAGCGTACGGGACAGGGTGAACACTGAAGCTTTCTTT
TRBV7-9	TRBJ1-2	NA	16	NA	CASSLAGTPSTYGYTF	TGTGCCAGCAGCTTAGCCGGGACTCCCTCCACTTATGGCTACACCTTC
TRBV7-2	TRBJ1-4	TRBD1	17	NA	CASSLDVPTGSGEKLFF	TGTGCCAGCAGCTTAGACGTACCGACAGGGTCCGGGGAAAAACTGTTTTTT
TRBV6-5	TRBJ1-5	NA	14	NA	CASSETGVNQPQHF	TGTGCCAGCAGCGAGACAGGAGTCAATCAGCCCCAGCATTTT
TRBV19	TRBJ2-7	TRBD1	14	once	CASSLTGGSYEQYF	TGTGCCAGTAGTCTTACAGGGGGGTCCTACGAGCAGTACTTC
TRBV6-5	TRBJ1-2	TRBD1	16	NA	CASSSQGTGFNYGYTF	TGTGCCAGCAGTTCGCAGGGGACAGGGTTTAACTATGGCTACACCTTC
TRBV7-3	TRBJ1-1	NA	14	few	CASSRVPEDTEAFF	TGTGCCAGCAGCCGGGTCCCGGAGGACACTGAAGCTTTCTTT
TRBV2	TRBJ2-1	TRBD2	14	NA	CASPLAGEYNEQFF	TGTGCCAGCCCACTAGCGGGGGAATACAATGAGCAGTTCTTC
TRBV6-5	TRBJ1-5	TRBD1	15	NA	CASRSTGVGNQPQHF	TGTGCCAGCAGGTCGACAGGGGTCGGCAATCAGCCCCAGCATTTT
TRBV21-1	TRBJ2-3	NA	16	few	CASSNRTSGGTDTQYF	TGTGCCAGCAGCAATCGGACTAGCGGGGGCACAGATACGCAGTATTTT
TRBV20-1	TRBJ2-2	TRBD1	15	once	CSASAGTGGGGELFF	TGCAGTGCTAGTGCCGGGACAGGGGGCGGCGGGGAGCTGTTTTTT
TRBV29-1	TRBJ2-3	TRBD2	16	NA	CSAKTGLAVITDTQYF	TGCAGCGCCAAAACGGGACTAGCGGTAATCACAGATACGCAGTATTTT
TRBV10-3	TRBJ1-1	TRBD1	14	NA	CAISPDRRNTEAFF	TGTGCCATCAGCCCGGACAGGAGGAACACTGAAGCTTTCTTT
TRBV11-2	TRBJ2-1	NA	15	NA	CASSVRHDSFNEQFF	TGTGCCAGCAGCGTGCGGCATGACAGTTTCAATGAGCAGTTCTTC
TRBV7-2	TRBJ1-2	NA	16	NA	CASSFGGSGGHYGYTF	TGTGCCAGCAGCTTCGGAGGTTCCGGGGGTCACTATGGCTACACCTTC
TRBV7-2	TRBJ2-1	TRBD2	18	NA	CASSLVLAGGRSYNEQFF	TGTGCCAGCAGCTTAGTACTAGCGGGGGGGAGGTCCTACAATGAGCAGTTCTTC
TRBV6-5	TRBJ1-2	NA	14	few	CASRQLPLLYGYTF	TGTGCCAGCAGACAGTTACCGCTTTTGTATGGCTACACCTTC
TRBV11-3	TRBJ1-1	NA	13	NA	CASSFTANTEAFF	TGTGCCAGCAGCTTTACAGCGAACACTGAAGCTTTCTTT
TRBV12-3/TRBV12-4	TRBJ1-3	NA	11	once	CASSLMDRLSF	TGTGCCAGCAGTCTAATGGACAGACTCTCATTT
TRBV5-1	TRBJ2-3	TRBD2	15	NA	CASKALAAGTDTQYF	TGCGCCAGCAAGGCCCTAGCGGCTGGAACAGATACGCAGTATTTT
TRBV28	TRBJ2-2	TRBD1	15	NA	CASIVGTGVLGELFF	TGTGCCAGCATAGTAGGGACAGGGGTTCTCGGGGAGCTGTTTTTT
TRBV5-1	TRBJ1-2	NA	15	NA	CASSLESGRVGGYTF	TGCGCCAGCAGCTTGGAATCGGGGAGAGTGGGTGGCTACACCTTC
TRBV7-2	TRBJ2-1	NA	13	NA	CASSSLDSDEQFF	TGTGCCAGCAGCTCACTGGACAGCGATGAGCAGTTCTTC